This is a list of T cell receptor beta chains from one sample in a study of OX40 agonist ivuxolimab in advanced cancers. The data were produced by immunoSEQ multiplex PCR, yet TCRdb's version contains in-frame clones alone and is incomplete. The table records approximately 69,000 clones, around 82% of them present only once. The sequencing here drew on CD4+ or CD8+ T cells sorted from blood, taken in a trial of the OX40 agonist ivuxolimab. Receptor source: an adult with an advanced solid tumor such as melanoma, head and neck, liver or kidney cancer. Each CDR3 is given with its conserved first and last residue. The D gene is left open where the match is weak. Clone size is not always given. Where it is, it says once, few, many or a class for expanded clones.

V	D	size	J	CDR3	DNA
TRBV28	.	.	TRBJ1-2	CATVPGDGEGGYTF	TGTGCCACCGTCCCCGGGGACGGTGAAGGCGGCTACACCTTC
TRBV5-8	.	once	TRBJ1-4	CASSLAGRSEKLFF	TGTGCCAGCAGCTTGGCAGGGCGTAGTGAAAAACTGTTTTTT
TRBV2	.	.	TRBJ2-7	CASRVPPSEQYF	TGTGCCAGCCGGGTTCCCCCGTCCGAGCAGTACTTC
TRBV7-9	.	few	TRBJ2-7	CASSFPLRSADSYEQYF	TGTGCCAGCAGCTTTCCTCTCCGTAGCGCCGACTCCTACGAGCAGTACTTC
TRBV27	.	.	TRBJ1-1	CASSLSGGIGTEAFF	TGTGCCAGCAGTTTATCGGGAGGGATCGGAACTGAAGCTTTCTTT
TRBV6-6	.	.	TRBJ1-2	CASSYGTGPYGYTF	TGTGCCAGCAGTTACGGTACAGGGCCCTATGGCTACACCTTC
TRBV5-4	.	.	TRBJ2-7	CASSNDRLEQYF	TGTGCCAGCAGCAACGACAGATTGGAGCAGTACTTC
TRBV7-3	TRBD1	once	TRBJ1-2	CASSPTPEGTGAQGYTF	TGTGCCAGCAGCCCGACGCCCGAAGGGACAGGGGCACAAGGCTACACCTTC
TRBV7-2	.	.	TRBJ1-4	CASSLEVSGRAEKLFF	TGTGCCAGCAGCTTAGAGGTTTCAGGAAGGGCTGAAAAACTGTTTTTT
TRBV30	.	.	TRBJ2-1	CAWSVLNEQFF	TGTGCCTGGAGTGTACTTAATGAGCAGTTCTTC
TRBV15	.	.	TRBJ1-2	CATSRHSGDGYTF	TGTGCCACCAGCAGACATTCAGGGGACGGCTACACCTTC
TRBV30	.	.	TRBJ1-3	CAWNNRVLGRIVSGNTIYF	TGTGCCTGGAATAACAGGGTTCTAGGGCGGATAGTCTCTGGAAACACCATATATTTT
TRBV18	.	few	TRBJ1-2	CASSPINGASGYTF	TGTGCCAGCTCACCAATTAATGGGGCCAGTGGCTACACCTTC
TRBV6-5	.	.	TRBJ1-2	CASSSYAAYGYTF	TGTGCCAGCAGTAGTTATGCGGCCTATGGCTACACCTTC
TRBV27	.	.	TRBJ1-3	CASRKQGLAGNTIYF	TGTGCCAGCAGGAAACAGGGACTTGCTGGAAACACCATATATTTT
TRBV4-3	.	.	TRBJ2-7	CASSQEQGRFEQYF	TGCGCCAGCAGCCAAGAACAGGGACGGTTCGAGCAGTACTTC
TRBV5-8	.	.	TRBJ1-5	CASSLVGLIDQPQHF	TGTGCCAGCAGCTTGGTGGGGCTTATCGATCAGCCCCAGCATTTT
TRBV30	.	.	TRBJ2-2	CAWTGANTGELFF	TGTGCCTGGACAGGGGCGAACACCGGGGAGCTGTTTTTT
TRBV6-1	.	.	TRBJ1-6	CASISSYNSPLHF	TGTGCCAGCATTAGCTCCTATAATTCACCCCTCCACTTT
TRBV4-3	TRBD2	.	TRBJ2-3	CASSQASGFGDTQYF	TGCGCCAGCAGCCAAGCTAGCGGGTTTGGGGATACGCAGTATTTT
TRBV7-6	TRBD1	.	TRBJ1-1	CASSLEPGQGAYTEAFF	TGTGCCAGCAGCCTCGAACCGGGACAGGGGGCCTACACTGAAGCTTTCTTT
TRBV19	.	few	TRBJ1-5	CASSGAGALNQPQHF	TGTGCCAGTAGTGGAGCAGGGGCCCTCAATCAGCCCCAGCATTTT
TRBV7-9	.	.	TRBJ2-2	CASSFLIGELFF	TGTGCCAGCAGCTTTCTTATCGGGGAGCTGTTTTTT
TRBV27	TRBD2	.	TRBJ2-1	CASSALAGGVHNEQFF	TGTGCCAGCAGTGCACTAGCGGGAGGGGTACACAATGAGCAGTTCTTC
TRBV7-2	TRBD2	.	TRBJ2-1	CASSLVSRGVINEQFF	TGTGCCAGCAGCTTAGTCTCGCGGGGGGTAATAAATGAGCAGTTCTTC